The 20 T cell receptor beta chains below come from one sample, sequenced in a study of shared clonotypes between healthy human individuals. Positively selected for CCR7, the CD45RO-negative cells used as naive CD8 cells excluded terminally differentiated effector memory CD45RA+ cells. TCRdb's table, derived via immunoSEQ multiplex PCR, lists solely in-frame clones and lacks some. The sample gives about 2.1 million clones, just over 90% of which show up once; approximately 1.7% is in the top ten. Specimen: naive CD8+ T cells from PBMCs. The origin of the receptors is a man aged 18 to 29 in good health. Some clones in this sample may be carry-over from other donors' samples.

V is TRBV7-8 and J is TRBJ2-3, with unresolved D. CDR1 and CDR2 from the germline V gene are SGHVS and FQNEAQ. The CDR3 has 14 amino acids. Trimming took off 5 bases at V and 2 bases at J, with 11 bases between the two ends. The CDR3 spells CASSMPGLTDTQYF. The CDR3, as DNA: TGTGCCAGCAGCATGCCGGGCCTCACAGATACGCAGTATTTT.

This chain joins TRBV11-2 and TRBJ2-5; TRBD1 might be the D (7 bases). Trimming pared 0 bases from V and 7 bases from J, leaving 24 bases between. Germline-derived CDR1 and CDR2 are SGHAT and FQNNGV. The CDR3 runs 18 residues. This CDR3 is CASSLESPGGLPFLTQYF. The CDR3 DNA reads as TGTGCCAGCAGCTTAGAGTCCCCAGGGGGGCTCCCATTTTTGACCCAGTACTTC.

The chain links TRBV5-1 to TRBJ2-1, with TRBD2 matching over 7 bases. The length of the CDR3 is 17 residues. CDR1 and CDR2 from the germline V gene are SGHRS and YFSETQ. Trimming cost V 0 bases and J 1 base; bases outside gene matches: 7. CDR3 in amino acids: CASSLEVRERSYNEQFF. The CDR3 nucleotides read TGCGCCAGCAGCTTGGAAGTGCGGGAGAGGTCCTACAATGAGCAGTTCTTC.

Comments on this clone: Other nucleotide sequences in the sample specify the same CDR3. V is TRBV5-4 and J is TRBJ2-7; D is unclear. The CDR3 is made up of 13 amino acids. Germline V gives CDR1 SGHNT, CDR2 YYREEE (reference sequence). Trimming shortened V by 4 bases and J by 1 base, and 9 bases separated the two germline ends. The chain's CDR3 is CASSLDGSYEQYF. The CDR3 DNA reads TGTGCCAGCAGCCTGGACGGATCCTACGAGCAGTACTTC. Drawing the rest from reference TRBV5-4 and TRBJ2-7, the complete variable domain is ETGVTQSPTHLIKTRGQQVTLRCSSQSGHNTVSWYQQALGQGPQFIFQYYREEENGRGNFPPRFSGLQFPNYSSELNVNALELDDSALYLCASSLDGSYEQYFGPGTRLTVT.

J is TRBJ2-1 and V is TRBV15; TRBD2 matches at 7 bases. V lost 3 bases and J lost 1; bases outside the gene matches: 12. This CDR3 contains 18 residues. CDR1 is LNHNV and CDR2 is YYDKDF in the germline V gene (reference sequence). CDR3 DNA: TGTGCCACCAGCAGCGCTCCCTTTCTAGCGGAATCCTACAATGAGCAGTTCTTC. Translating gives CATSSAPFLAESYNEQFF.

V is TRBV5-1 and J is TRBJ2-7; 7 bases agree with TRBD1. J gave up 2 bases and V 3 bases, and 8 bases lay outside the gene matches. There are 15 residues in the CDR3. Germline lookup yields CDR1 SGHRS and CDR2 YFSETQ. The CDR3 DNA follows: TGCGCCAGCAGCTCGTCAGGGACAGCAACCTACGAGCAGTACTTC. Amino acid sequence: CASSSSGTATYEQYF. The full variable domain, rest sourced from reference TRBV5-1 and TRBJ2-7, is KAGVTQTPRYLIKTRGQQVTLSCSPISGHRSVSWYQQTPGQGLQFLFEYFSETQRNKGNFPGRFSGRQFSNSRSEMNVSTLELGDSALYLCASSSSGTATYEQYFGPGTRLTVT.

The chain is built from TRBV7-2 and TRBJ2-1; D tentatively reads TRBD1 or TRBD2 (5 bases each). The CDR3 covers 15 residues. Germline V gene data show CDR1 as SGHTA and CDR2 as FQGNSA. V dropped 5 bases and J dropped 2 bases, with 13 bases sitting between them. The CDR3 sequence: CASSPGRFPYNEQFF. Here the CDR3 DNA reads TGTGCCAGCAGCCCGGGACGGTTTCCCTACAATGAGCAGTTCTTC.

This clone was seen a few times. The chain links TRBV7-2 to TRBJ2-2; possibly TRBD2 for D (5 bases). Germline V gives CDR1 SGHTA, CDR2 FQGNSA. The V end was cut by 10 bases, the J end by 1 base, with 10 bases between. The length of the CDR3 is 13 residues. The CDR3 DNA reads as TGTGCCATCCTGGCGGGGAACACCGGGGAGCTGTTTTTT. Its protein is CAILAGNTGELFF.

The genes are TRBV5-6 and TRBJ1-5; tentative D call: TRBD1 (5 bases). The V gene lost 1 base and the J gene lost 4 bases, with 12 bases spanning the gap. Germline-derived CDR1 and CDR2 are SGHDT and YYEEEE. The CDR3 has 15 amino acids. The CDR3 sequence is CASSLSSGGNQPQHF. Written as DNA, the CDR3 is TGTGCCAGCAGCTTGTCATCGGGGGGAAATCAGCCCCAGCATTTT.

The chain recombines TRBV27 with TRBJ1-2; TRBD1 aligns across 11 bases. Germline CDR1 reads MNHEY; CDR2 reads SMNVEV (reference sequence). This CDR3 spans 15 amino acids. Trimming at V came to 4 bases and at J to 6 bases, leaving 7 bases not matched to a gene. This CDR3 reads CASSSLGQGAHGYTF. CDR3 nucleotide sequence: TGTGCCAGCAGTTCCCTCGGACAGGGGGCGCATGGCTACACCTTC.

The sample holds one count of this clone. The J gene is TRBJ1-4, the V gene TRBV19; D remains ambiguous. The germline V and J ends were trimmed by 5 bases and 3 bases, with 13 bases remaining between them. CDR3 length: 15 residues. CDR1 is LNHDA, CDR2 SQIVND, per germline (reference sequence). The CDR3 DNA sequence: TGTGCCAGTAGTTCCTCAGCCGGGGCTAATGAAAAACTGTTTTTT. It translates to CASSSSAGANEKLFF.

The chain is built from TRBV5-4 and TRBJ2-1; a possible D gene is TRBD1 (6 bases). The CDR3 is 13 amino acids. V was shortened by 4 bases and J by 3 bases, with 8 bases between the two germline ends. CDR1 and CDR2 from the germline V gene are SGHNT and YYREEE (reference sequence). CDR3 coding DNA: TGTGCCAGCAGCATGGACAGCTACAATGAGCAGTTCTTC. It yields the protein CASSMDSYNEQFF.

The CDR3 loop reads CASRPTGTGTKEQYF. The CDR3 bases are TGTGCCAGCAGGCCCACCGGGACAGGGACTAAAGAGCAGTACTTC. The chain joins TRBV27 to TRBJ2-7, with 9 bases lining up with TRBD1. The CDR3 has 15 amino acids. Per germline, CDR1 MNHEY and CDR2 SMNVEV (reference sequence). The V segment lost 6 bases and the J segment 7 bases; nucleotides outside the gene matches: 13.

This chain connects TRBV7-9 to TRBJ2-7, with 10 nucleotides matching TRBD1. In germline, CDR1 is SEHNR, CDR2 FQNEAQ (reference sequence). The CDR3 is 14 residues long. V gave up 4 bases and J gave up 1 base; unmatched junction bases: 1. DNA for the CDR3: TGTGCCAGCAGCTGGGACAGGGGATCCTACGAGCAGTACTTC. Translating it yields CASSWDRGSYEQYF.

Written as DNA, the CDR3 is TGCGCCAGCAGCCAAGGGGGCGGAAACTATGGCTACACCTTC. Translating it yields CASSQGGGNYGYTF. This chain connects TRBV4-3 to TRBJ1-2, with a tentative D call TRBD1 (5 bases). The CDR3 consists of 14 residues. The V and J ends lost 1 base and 2 bases respectively, with 8 bases between them. Germline V gene data show CDR1 as LGHNA and CDR2 as YSLEER.

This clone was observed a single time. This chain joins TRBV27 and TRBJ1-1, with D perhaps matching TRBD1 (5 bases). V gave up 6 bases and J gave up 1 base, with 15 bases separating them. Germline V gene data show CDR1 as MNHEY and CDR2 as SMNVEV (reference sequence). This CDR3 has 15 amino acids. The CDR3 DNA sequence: TGTGCCAGCAGCCCCTTTCGGGGACCGAACACTGAAGCTTTCTTT. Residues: CASSPFRGPNTEAFF.

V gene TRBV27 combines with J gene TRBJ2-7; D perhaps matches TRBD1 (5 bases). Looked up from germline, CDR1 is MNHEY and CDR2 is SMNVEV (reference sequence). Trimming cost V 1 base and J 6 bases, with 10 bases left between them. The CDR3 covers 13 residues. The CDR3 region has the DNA TGTGCCAGCAGTTTATTACAGGAGTCCGAGCAGTACTTC. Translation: CASSLLQESEQYF.

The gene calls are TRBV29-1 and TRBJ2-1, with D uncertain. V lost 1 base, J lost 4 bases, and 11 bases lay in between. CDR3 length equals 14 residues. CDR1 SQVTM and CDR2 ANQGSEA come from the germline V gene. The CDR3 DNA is TGCAGCGTTGAAGCCCCTGGCGATTACAATGAGCAGTTCTTC. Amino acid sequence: CSVEAPGDYNEQFF.

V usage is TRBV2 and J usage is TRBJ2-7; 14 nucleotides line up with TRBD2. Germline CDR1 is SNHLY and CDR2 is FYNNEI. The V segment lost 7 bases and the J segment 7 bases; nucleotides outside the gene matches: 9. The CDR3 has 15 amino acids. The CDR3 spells CASTGTSGRDDEQYF. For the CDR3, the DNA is TGTGCCAGCACCGGGACTAGCGGGAGAGATGATGAGCAGTACTTC.

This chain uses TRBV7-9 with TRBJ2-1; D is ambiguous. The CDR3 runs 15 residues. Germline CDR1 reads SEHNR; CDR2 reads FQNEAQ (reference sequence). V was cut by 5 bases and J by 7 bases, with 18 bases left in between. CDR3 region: CASSAFGVTPNEQFF. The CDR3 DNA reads TGTGCCAGCAGCGCATTTGGGGTGACCCCTAATGAGCAGTTCTTC.